What follows are 26 T cell receptor beta chains derived from one specimen sequenced in a study of blood T cell repertoires in COVID-19. Here immunoSEQ multiplex PCR was the method, and the copy in TCRdb shows in-frame clones only, minus some. Seen here are around 340,000 clones, about 86% observed once, and the top ten hold roughly 3%. Sequencing used peripheral blood. These receptors originate from a man under 40 with active or convalescent COVID-19.

The chain employs TRBV28 and TRBJ1-4; 7 positions agree with TRBD1. Germline-derived CDR1 and CDR2 are MDHEN and SYDVKM. The CDR3 contains 14 residues. The V segment lost 3 bases and the J segment 8 bases; nucleotides outside the gene matches: 6. The CDR3 sequence: CASSFTGVVEKLFF. In DNA, the CDR3 is TGTGCCAGCAGTTTCACAGGGGTAGTGGAAAAACTGTTTTTT.

About this clone itself: This specimen includes other DNA sequences encoding the same CDR3. V and J are TRBV9 and TRBJ1-4; D unclear. The V end was cut by 0 bases, the J end by 0 bases, with 6 bases between. Germline V CDR1 and CDR2: SGDLS, YYNGEE. The CDR3 is 15 amino acids. This chain's CDR3 is CASSVGAATNEKLFF. The CDR3 DNA reads as TGTGCCAGCAGCGTAGGGGCCGCAACTAATGAAAAACTGTTTTTT.

This rearrangement joins TRBV5-1 to TRBJ1-3; D remains ambiguous. Trimming took off 0 bases at V and 6 bases at J, with 10 bases between the two ends. Germline V gene data show CDR1 as SGHRS and CDR2 as YFSETQ. The CDR3 covers 14 residues. The CDR3 DNA is TGCGCCAGCAGCTTGGCGGGGTCGGTAAACACCATATATTTT. Translation: CASSLAGSVNTIYF.

In DNA form, the CDR3 reads TGTGCCAGCCGAATACGGGGGACCAACCAACTGAACACTGAAGCTTTCTTT. Translating it yields CASRIRGTNQLNTEAFF. This rearrangement joins TRBV27 to TRBJ1-1, with a possible D match to TRBD1 (5 bases). The V end lost 8 bases, the J end lost 0 bases, and 22 bases lay between the germline ends. Germline V gives CDR1 MNHEY, CDR2 SMNVEV (reference sequence). This CDR3 is built from 17 residues.

This sequence joins TRBV10-2 and TRBJ1-5, with D possibly TRBD1 on 6 matching bases. Germline CDR1 reads WSHSY; CDR2 reads SAAADI. Deletions cut 2 bases from V and 2 bases from J, with 16 bases between. This CDR3 contains 17 residues. For the CDR3, the DNA is TGCGCCAGCAGTGAGCCCACAGGGACCCAGGGCAATCAGCCCCAGCATTTT. Its translation: CASSEPTGTQGNQPQHF.

The chain is built from TRBV7-3 and TRBJ2-3; TRBD1 matches at 11 bases. V dropped 5 bases and J dropped 4; count of bases not matched to a gene: 5. CDR1 and CDR2 from the germline V gene are SGHTA and FQGTGA. The CDR3 has 15 amino acids. CDR3 in DNA: TGTGCCAGCAGCCCGGACAGGGGGCACGCAGATACGCAGTATTTT. It specifies CASSPDRGHADTQYF.

This clone was counted a single time. The rearrangement links TRBV21-1 to TRBJ1-5; the table's TRBD1 call for D was not verified on the DNA. TRBV21-1 is marked as a pseudogene. The CDR3 sequence is 16 residues long. The CDR3 region is CASSKWDRDWSQPQHF. As DNA, the CDR3 is TGTGCCAGCAGCAAATGGGACAGGGACTGGAGTCAGCCCCAGCATTTT.

V usage is TRBV6-5 and J usage is TRBJ1-5, with D unresolved. V lost 7 bases and J 2 bases, leaving 15 bases between the germline ends. The CDR3 is made up of 15 amino acids. In germline, CDR1 is MNHEY, CDR2 SVGAGI. The CDR3 bases are TGTGCCAGCAAGGCGGTGGAAGGAGGCAATCAGCCCCAGCATTTT. Its protein product is CASKAVEGGNQPQHF.

The genes are TRBV28 and TRBJ1-6; 8 bases fit TRBD1. Germline V CDR1 and CDR2: MDHEN, SYDVKM. With V trimmed by 5 bases and J by 9 bases, 6 bases remained unmatched. This CDR3 contains 14 residues. The CDR3 DNA reads as TGTGCCAGCAGTAACCAGGGGGCGCCTTCACCCCTCCACTTT. It specifies CASSNQGAPSPLHF.

This rearrangement joins TRBV28 to TRBJ1-2; D call uncertain. Between the trimmed V and J ends, which lost 6 bases and 4 bases, there was a span of 15 bases. CDR3 length: 14 residues. Germline CDR1 MDHEN, CDR2 SYDVKM. CDR3 nucleotides: TGTGCCAGCAGCCCGGCCGGGGATAGCTATGGCTACACCTTC. Its protein product is CASSPAGDSYGYTF.

The rearrangement joins TRBV5-6 to TRBJ1-4, with D maybe TRBD1 (6 bases). Looked up from germline, CDR1 is SGHDT and CDR2 is YYEEEE. The CDR3 length is 15 residues. With 4 bases removed from V and 5 bases from J, the gap between germline ends came to 15 bases. CDR3 amino acids: CASSLVGRGNEKLFF. CDR3 nucleotide sequence: TGTGCCAGCAGCCTGGTCGGAAGGGGGAATGAAAAACTGTTTTTT.

The chain has TRBV5-4 and TRBJ2-1; 7 bases are shared with TRBD1. The CDR3 is 17 amino acids. With V trimmed by 4 bases and J by 6 bases, 16 bases remained unmatched. Germline V gives CDR1 SGHNT, CDR2 YYREEE (reference sequence). This chain's CDR3 is CASSGGGSRGGLNEQFF. Written as DNA, the CDR3 is TGTGCCAGCAGCGGTGGTGGTTCTCGAGGGGGCCTCAATGAGCAGTTCTTC.

V and J are TRBV19 and TRBJ2-7; the match to TRBD1 covers 11 bases. CDR3 size: 14 residues. Germline V gene data show CDR1 as LNHDA and CDR2 as SQIVND (reference sequence). J was trimmed by 4 bases and V by 6 bases; bases with no gene match: 5. The DNA of the CDR3 is TGTGCCAGTAGCCTGGGACAGGGGGTTTACGAGCAGTACTTC. It specifies CASSLGQGVYEQYF.

The J gene is TRBJ2-1, the V gene TRBV19, with 7 bases lining up with TRBD2. Germline V CDR1 and CDR2: LNHDA, SQIVND (reference sequence). J gave up 5 bases and V 6 bases, and 13 bases lay outside the gene matches. This CDR3 spans 16 amino acids. CDR3 DNA: TGTGCCAGTAGGCCCAAAGGGCGGGAGAATAACAATGAGCAGTTCTTC. Translating gives CASRPKGRENNNEQFF.

The J gene is TRBJ1-4, the V gene TRBV27; D is possibly TRBD1 (6 bases). This CDR3 is 15 amino acids long. CDR1 MNHEY and CDR2 SMNVEV come from the germline V gene (reference sequence). The ends were cut back, 5 bases at V and 0 bases at J, with 10 bases in the middle. The DNA of the CDR3 is TGTGCCAGCAGTACAGGGACCGCAACTAATGAAAAACTGTTTTTT. Its protein is CASSTGTATNEKLFF.

CDR3 coding DNA: TGTGCCAGCAGCTTAGCGCGTAGCGGGCAGCCCCAGCATTTT. This codes for CASSLARSGQPQHF. V and J are TRBV7-2 and TRBJ1-5; the D is unclear. CDR1 and CDR2 (germline): SGHTA, FQGNSA. V was pared by 0 bases and J by 7 bases, with 10 bases between. This CDR3 has 14 residues.

The V call is TRBV9, the J call TRBJ1-3; no clear D gene. The CDR3 loop spans 15 amino acids. The germline V and J ends were trimmed by 0 bases and 2 bases, with 9 bases remaining between them. The germline gives CDR1 SGDLS, CDR2 YYNGEE. In DNA, the CDR3 is TGTGCCAGCAGCGTAGGGGGAGCACCTGGAAACACCATATATTTT. Protein: CASSVGGAPGNTIYF. The entire variable domain, with the rest obtained from reference TRBV9 and TRBJ1-3, is as follows: DSGVTQTPKHLITATGQRVTLRCSPRSGDLSVYWYQQSLDQGLQFLIQYYNGEERAKGNILERFSAQQFPDLHSELNLSSLELGDSALYFCASSVGGAPGNTIYFGEGSWLTVV.

This clone was seen a handful of times. V gene TRBV6-4 combines with J gene TRBJ2-5; TRBD2 aligns across 9 bases. CDR1 and CDR2 from the germline V gene are MRHNA and SNTAGT. The CDR3 has 15 amino acids. V dropped 5 bases and J dropped 2; count of bases not matched to a gene: 6. The CDR3 region is CASSNVAGGQETQYF. CDR3 nucleotide sequence: TGTGCCAGCAGTAACGTCGCGGGAGGGCAAGAGACCCAGTACTTC.

This clone was seen only a few times. This sequence joins TRBV19 and TRBJ1-4; 9 nucleotides align to TRBD1. The germline gives CDR1 LNHDA, CDR2 SQIVND (reference sequence). The CDR3 is 14 residues long. V lost 6 bases and J lost 8; bases outside the gene matches: 7. The CDR3 DNA sequence: TGTGCCAGTAGAAGGGACAGGGAGCCAGAAAAACTGTTTTTT. It encodes CASRRDREPEKLFF.

This chain links TRBV18 with TRBJ2-1; TRBD1 aligns across 8 bases. Germline CDR1 is KGHSH and CDR2 is LQKENI. Trimming removed 5 bases from V and 9 bases from J; junction bases left unmatched: 9. The CDR3 contains 14 residues. In DNA form, the CDR3 reads TGTGCCAGCTCAAGCCCGGGACAGGACGTTGAGCAGTTCTTC. Its translation: CASSSPGQDVEQFF.

The chain has TRBV9 and TRBJ2-7; perhaps TRBD1 as D (5 bases). Germline loops: CDR1 SGDLS, CDR2 YYNGEE. The V gene lost 0 bases and the J gene lost 0 bases, with 19 bases spanning the gap. The length of the CDR3 is 18 residues. The chain's CDR3 is CASSVGDSYSTYSYEQYF. CDR3 nucleotide sequence: TGTGCCAGCAGCGTAGGTGACAGCTATAGCACGTACTCCTACGAGCAGTACTTC.

This clone appeared once. The chain is built from TRBV18 and TRBJ2-7; possibly TRBD2 for D (7 bases). The CDR3 runs 15 residues. Trimming removed 3 bases from V and 5 bases from J, with 17 bases in between. The germline gives CDR1 KGHSH, CDR2 LQKENI. In DNA form, the CDR3 reads TGTGCCAGCTCACCCGCCGAAATAGGGGGGGACGAGCAGTACTTC. Protein product: CASSPAEIGGDEQYF.

The V gene is TRBV19, the J gene TRBJ1-1, with D possibly matching TRBD1 (5 bases). This CDR3 spans 15 amino acids. CDR1 and CDR2 from the germline V gene are LNHDA and SQIVND (reference sequence). V was cut by 1 base and J by 4 bases, with 13 bases left in between. CDR3 protein: CASSIVLRVGTEAFF. CDR3 nucleotide sequence: TGTGCCAGTAGTATAGTCCTCAGGGTTGGCACTGAAGCTTTCTTT.

The count of this clone is one. V and J are TRBV4-1 and TRBJ1-5; D might be TRBD1 (5 bases). This CDR3 contains 16 residues. Germline loops: CDR1 MGHRA, CDR2 YSYEKL. V shed 1 base and J shed 4 bases, with 14 bases lying between them. CDR3 in amino acids: CASSQALSRVNQPQHF. Written as DNA, the CDR3 is TGCGCCAGCAGCCAAGCTCTCTCCAGGGTTAATCAGCCCCAGCATTTT.

This clone was detected once. The chain recombines TRBV14 with TRBJ2-1; D is ambiguous. Germline CDR1 and CDR2: SGHDN and FVKESK. This CDR3 spans 14 amino acids. V lost 7 bases, J lost 8 bases, and 18 bases lay in between. This chain's CDR3 is CASTRSSPSDEQFF. Here the CDR3 DNA reads TGTGCCAGCACAAGGAGTTCCCCCTCCGATGAGCAGTTCTTC.

The V gene is TRBV6-4, the J gene TRBJ2-7; D is perhaps TRBD1 (5 bases). The V end lost 5 bases, the J end lost 5 bases, and 16 bases lay between the germline ends. Germline V gene sequence: CDR1 MRHNA, CDR2 SNTAGT. CDR3 length equals 14 residues. Written as DNA, the CDR3 is TGTGCCAGCAGTACCCCAGGGCGCTACCACGAGCAGTACTTC. It codes for CASSTPGRYHEQYF.